Shown below are 4 T cell receptor beta chains from a single sample sequenced in a study of cytomegalovirus exposure and HLA in healthy donors. Primers: 60 Vbeta forward and 13 Jbeta reverse. Sequenced by immunoSEQ multiplex PCR; TCRdb stores in-frame clones only, minus some. Of approximately 130,000 clones detected, roughly 8.8% appear once; the ten largest clones hold 6.5% to 8.5%. The sequenced sample was PBMCs. These receptors were obtained from a woman aged 40 to 50 in good health and CMV-seropositive.

This clone was picked up a small number of times. This chain connects TRBV19 to TRBJ2-6, with 8 bases identical to TRBD1. J gave up 0 bases and V 5 bases, and 6 bases lay outside the gene matches. There are 17 residues in the CDR3. Germline CDR1 and CDR2: LNHDA and SQIVND (reference sequence). CDR3 bases: TGTGCCAGTAGTCAGGGGGCCCCCCTCTCTGGGGCCAACGTCCTGACTTTC. The encoded protein is CASSQGAPLSGANVLTF.

The rearrangement uses TRBV11-1 and TRBJ2-7; 8 nucleotides align to TRBD1. Germline V CDR1 and CDR2: SGHAT, FQDESV (reference sequence). J was trimmed by 3 bases and V by 3 bases; bases with no gene match: 16. The CDR3 extends over 18 amino acids. In nucleotides, the CDR3 is TGTGCCAGCAGCTTCGGACAGGGTTACGCTTCGTATGGCTACGAGCAGTACTTC. Amino acid sequence: CASSFGQGYASYGYEQYF.

This clone appeared a few times. The chain carries TRBV29-1 and TRBJ2-5, with D perhaps TRBD2 (7 bases). CDR1 SQVTM and CDR2 ANQGSEA come from the germline V gene. This CDR3 has 12 residues. V was trimmed by 5 bases and J by 7 bases, leaving 14 bases between them. The CDR3 region has the DNA TGCAGCGTTATATGGGGGGGCGGGACCCAGTACTTC. Translating gives CSVIWGGGTQYF.

CDR3 sequence: CASSQVDRGNTIYF. The CDR3 DNA reads TGCGCCAGCAGCCAAGTCGACAGGGGAAACACCATATATTTT. The chain uses TRBV4-1 and TRBJ1-3; weak D call: TRBD1 (6 bases). CDR3 length equals 14 residues. CDR1 is MGHRA, CDR2 YSYEKL, per germline. V gave up 1 base and J gave up 4 bases, with 8 bases separating them.